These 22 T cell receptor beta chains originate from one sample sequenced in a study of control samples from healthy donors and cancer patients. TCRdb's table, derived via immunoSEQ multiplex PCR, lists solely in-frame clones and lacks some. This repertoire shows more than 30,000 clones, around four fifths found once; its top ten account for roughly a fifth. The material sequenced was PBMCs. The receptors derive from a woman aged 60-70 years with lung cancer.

CDR3 sequence (DNA): TGCGCCAGCAGCCAAGATACGAATGGCTACACCTTC. This translates into CASSQDTNGYTF. The rearrangement joins TRBV4-3 to TRBJ1-2; D unclear. Trimming removed 0 bases at V and 6 bases at J, with 5 bases between. This CDR3 is 12 amino acids long. Germline CDR1 and CDR2: LGHNA and YSLEER.

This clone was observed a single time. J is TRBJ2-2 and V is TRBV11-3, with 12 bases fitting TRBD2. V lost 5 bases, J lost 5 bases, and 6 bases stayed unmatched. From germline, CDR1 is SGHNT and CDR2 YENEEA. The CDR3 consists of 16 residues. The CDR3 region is CASSPRLAGDTGELFF. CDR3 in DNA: TGTGCCAGCAGCCCAAGACTAGCGGGAGATACCGGGGAGCTGTTTTTT.

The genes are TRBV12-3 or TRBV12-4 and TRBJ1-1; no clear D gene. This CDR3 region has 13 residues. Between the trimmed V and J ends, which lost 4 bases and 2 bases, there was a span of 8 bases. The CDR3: CASSSSVNTEAFF. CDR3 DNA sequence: TGTGCCAGCAGTTCCTCGGTAAACACTGAAGCTTTCTTT.

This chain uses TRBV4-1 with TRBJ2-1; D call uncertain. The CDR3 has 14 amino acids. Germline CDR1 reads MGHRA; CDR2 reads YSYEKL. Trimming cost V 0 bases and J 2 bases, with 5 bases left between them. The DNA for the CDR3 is TGCGCCAGCAGCCAAGAAGGGACCTACAATGAGCAGTTCTTC. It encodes CASSQEGTYNEQFF.

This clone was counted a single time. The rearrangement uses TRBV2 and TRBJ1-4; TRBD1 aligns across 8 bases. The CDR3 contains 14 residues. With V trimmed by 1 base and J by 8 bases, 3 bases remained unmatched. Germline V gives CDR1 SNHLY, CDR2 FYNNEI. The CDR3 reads CASSEDRGGEKLFF. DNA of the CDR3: TGTGCCAGCAGTGAAGACAGGGGGGGAGAAAAACTGTTTTTT. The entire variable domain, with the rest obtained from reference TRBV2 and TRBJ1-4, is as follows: EPEVTQTPSHQVTQMGQEVILRCVPISNHLYFYWYRQILGQKVEFLVSFYNNEISEKSEIFDDQFSVERPDGSNFTLKIRSTKLEDSAMYFCASSEDRGGEKLFFGSGTQLSVL.

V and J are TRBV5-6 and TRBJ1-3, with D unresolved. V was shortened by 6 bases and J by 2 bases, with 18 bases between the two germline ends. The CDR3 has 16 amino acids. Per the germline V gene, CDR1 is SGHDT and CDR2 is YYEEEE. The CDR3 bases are TGTGCCAGCACCACAGTTAGAGGGAGGCCTGGAAACACCATATATTTT. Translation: CASTTVRGRPGNTIYF.

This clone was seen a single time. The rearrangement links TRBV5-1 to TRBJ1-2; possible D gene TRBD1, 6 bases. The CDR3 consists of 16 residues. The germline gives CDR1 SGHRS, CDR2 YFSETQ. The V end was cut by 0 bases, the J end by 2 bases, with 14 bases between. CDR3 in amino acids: CASSLGVTGRNYGYTF. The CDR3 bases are TGCGCCAGCAGCTTGGGAGTAACAGGGCGGAACTATGGCTACACCTTC.

The CDR3 DNA sequence: TGTGCCAGCAGTCCGCCGATTGGAACTAATGAAAAACTGTTTTTT. Its protein is CASSPPIGTNEKLFF. V usage is TRBV25-1 and J usage is TRBJ1-4; D is unresolved. The ends were cut back, 5 bases at V and 1 base at J, with 11 bases in the middle. This CDR3 is 15 amino acids long. From germline, CDR1 is MGHDK and CDR2 SYGVNS.

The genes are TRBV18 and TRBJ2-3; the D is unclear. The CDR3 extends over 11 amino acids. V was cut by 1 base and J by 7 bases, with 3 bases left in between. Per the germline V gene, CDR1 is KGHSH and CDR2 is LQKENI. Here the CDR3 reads CASSPQNTQYF. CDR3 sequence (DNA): TGTGCCAGCTCACCACAAAATACGCAGTATTTT.

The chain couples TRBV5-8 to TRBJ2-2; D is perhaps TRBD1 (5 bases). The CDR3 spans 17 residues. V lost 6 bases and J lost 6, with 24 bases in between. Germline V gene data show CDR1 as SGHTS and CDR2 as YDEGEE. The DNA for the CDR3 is TGTGCCAGCAACCCTGACAGCCATATCTTAACCCCCGGGGAGCTGTTTTTT. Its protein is CASNPDSHILTPGELFF.

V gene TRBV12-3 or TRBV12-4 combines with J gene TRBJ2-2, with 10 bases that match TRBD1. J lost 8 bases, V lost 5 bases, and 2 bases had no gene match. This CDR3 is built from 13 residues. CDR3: CASSGTGVGELFF. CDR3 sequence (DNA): TGTGCCAGCAGTGGGACAGGGGTAGGGGAGCTGTTTTTT.

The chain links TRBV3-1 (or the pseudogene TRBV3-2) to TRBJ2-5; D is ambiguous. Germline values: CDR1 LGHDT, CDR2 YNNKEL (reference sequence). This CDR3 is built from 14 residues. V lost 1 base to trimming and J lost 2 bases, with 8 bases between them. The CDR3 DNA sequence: TGTGCCAGCAGCCAAGGCGTGGCGCAAGAGACCCAGTACTTC. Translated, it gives CASSQGVAQETQYF.

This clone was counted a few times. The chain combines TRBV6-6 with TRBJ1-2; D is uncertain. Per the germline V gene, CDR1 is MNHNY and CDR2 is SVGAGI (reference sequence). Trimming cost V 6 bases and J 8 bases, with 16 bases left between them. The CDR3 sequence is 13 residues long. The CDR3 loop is CASSLPTTGGYTF. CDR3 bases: TGTGCCAGCAGCCTGCCAACGACGGGCGGCTACACCTTC.

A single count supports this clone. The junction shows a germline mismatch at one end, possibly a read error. In nucleotides, the CDR3 is TGCAGCCTCGAAGGACCGGAGGACTATGGCCACACCTTC. Translated, it gives CSLEGPEDYGHTF. The chain uses TRBV29-1 and TRBJ1-2; no definite D call. In germline, CDR1 is SQVTM, CDR2 ANQGSEA. This CDR3 is built from 13 residues.

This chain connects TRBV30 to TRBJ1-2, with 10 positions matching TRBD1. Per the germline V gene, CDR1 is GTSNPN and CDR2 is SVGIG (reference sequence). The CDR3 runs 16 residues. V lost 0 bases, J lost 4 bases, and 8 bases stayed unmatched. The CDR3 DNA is TGTGCCTGGAGTGTAATCCGGACAGGGGGAGGCTATGGCTACACCTTC. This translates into CAWSVIRTGGGYGYTF. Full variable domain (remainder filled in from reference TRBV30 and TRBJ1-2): SQTIHQWPATLVQPVGSPLSLECTVEGTSNPNLYWYRQAAGRGLQLLFYSVGIGQISSEVPQNLSASRPQDRQFILSSKKLLLSDSGFYLCAWSVIRTGGGYGYTFGSGTRLTVV.

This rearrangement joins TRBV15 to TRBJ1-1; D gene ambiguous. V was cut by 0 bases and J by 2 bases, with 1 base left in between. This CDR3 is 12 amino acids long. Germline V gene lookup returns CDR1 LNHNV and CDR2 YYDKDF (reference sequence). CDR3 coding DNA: TGTGCCACCAGCAGAGAAAACACTGAAGCTTTCTTT. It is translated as CATSRENTEAFF.

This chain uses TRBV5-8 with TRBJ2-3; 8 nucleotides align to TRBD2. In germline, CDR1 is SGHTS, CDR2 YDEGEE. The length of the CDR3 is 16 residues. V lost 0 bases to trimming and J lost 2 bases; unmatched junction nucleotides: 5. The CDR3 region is CASSLGQRGLTDTQYF. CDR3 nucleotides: TGTGCCAGCAGCTTGGGACAGCGGGGGCTCACAGATACGCAGTATTTT. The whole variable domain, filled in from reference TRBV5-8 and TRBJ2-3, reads EAGVTQSPTHLIKTRGQQATLRCSPISGHTSVYWYQQALGLGLQFLLWYDEGEERNRGNFPPRFSGRQFPNYSSELNVNALELEDSALYLCASSLGQRGLTDTQYFGPGTRLTVL.

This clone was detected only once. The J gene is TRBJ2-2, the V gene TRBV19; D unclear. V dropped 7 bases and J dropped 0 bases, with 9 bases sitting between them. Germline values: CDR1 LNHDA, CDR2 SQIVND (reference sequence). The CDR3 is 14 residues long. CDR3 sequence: CASKYATNTGELFF. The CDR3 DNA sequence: TGTGCCAGTAAATACGCAACGAACACCGGGGAGCTGTTTTTT.

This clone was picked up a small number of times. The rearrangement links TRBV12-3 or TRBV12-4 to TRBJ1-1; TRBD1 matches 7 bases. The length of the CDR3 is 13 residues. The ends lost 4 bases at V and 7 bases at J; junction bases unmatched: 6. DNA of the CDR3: TGTGCCAGCAGTTCCGGGACAGCTGTTGAAGCTTTCTTT. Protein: CASSSGTAVEAFF.

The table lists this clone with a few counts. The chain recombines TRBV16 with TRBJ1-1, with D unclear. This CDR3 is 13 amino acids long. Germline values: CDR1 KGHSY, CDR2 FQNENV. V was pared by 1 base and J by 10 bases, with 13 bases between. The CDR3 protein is CASSQFVGEVAFF. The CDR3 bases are TGTGCCAGCAGCCAATTCGTGGGTGAAGTAGCTTTCTTT.

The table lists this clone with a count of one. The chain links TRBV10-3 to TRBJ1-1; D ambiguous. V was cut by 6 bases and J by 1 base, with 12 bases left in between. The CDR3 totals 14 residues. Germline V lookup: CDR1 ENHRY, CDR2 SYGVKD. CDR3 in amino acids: CAISDPTQNTEAFF. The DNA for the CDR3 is TGTGCCATCAGCGACCCTACGCAGAACACTGAAGCTTTCTTT.

The CDR3 sequence is CASSFQGRTRRNEQFF. CDR3 in DNA: TGTGCCAGCAGCTTCCAGGGACGGACCAGACGCAATGAGCAGTTCTTC. The chain couples TRBV5-5 to TRBJ2-1; either TRBD1 or TRBD2 may supply D (5 bases each). The CDR3 consists of 16 residues. Germline V lookup: CDR1 SGHKS, CDR2 YYEKEE (reference sequence). With 2 bases removed from V and 6 bases from J, the gap between germline ends came to 18 bases.